The 11 T cell receptor beta chains given below trace back to one sample, sequenced in a study of control samples from healthy donors and cancer patients. Repertoires were generated with immunoSEQ multiplex PCR, while TCRdb's copy carries only in-frame clones and drops some. The sample shows 150,000 to 200,000 clones, about 91% of them seen only once. Sequencing was carried out using blood. The receptors derive from a middle-aged woman in good health.

The chain couples TRBV19 to TRBJ1-1; D possibly corresponds to TRBD1 (6 bases). V lost 6 bases and J lost 1, with 12 bases in between. The CDR3 covers 14 residues. Germline V gives CDR1 LNHDA, CDR2 SQIVND (reference sequence). The CDR3, as DNA: TGTGCCAGTAGGCCAGGACAGACGAACACTGAAGCTTTCTTT. It codes for CASRPGQTNTEAFF.

V and J are TRBV6-5 and TRBJ2-1; 8 bases are shared with TRBD2. Germline V gene data show CDR1 as MNHEY and CDR2 as SVGAGI. The CDR3 has 14 residues. Trimming cost V 9 bases and J 8 bases; bases outside gene matches: 12. CDR3 DNA: TGTGCCAGTGGACTAGCAGCTCGATGGGATGAGCAGTTCTTC. Translating it yields CASGLAARWDEQFF.

The rearrangement links TRBV5-4 to TRBJ1-1; D is possibly TRBD1 (6 bases). This CDR3 is 13 amino acids long. The V gene lost 0 bases and the J gene lost 4 bases, with 7 bases spanning the gap. Germline CDR1 and CDR2: SGHNT and YYREEE (reference sequence). The CDR3, as DNA: TGTGCCAGCAGCTTGGGAGGGGGCACTGAAGCTTTCTTT. It encodes CASSLGGGTEAFF.

The chain has TRBV5-6 and TRBJ2-1, with D possibly being TRBD1 (5 bases). The CDR3 consists of 16 residues. V dropped 3 bases and J dropped 6 bases, with 19 bases sitting between them. In germline, CDR1 is SGHDT, CDR2 YYEEEE. Written as DNA, the CDR3 is TGTGCCAGCAGCTACGCAGATTCAGGGATGATCAATGAGCAGTTCTTC. Translated: CASSYADSGMINEQFF. The full variable domain, rest sourced from reference TRBV5-6 and TRBJ2-1, is DAGVTQSPTHLIKTRGQQVTLRCSPKSGHDTVSWYQQALGQGPQFIFQYYEEEERQRGNFPDRFSGHQFPNYSSELNVNALLLGDSALYLCASSYADSGMINEQFFGPGTRLTVL.

The chain joins TRBV2 to TRBJ2-5, with 7 positions matching TRBD1. The CDR3 sequence is 13 residues long. The germline gives CDR1 SNHLY, CDR2 FYNNEI. Losses at the gene ends were 4 bases for V and 4 bases for J; bases not matched to a gene: 3. Here the CDR3 reads CASSGNRGETQYF. CDR3 in DNA: TGTGCCAGCAGTGGTAACAGGGGAGAGACCCAGTACTTC.

This chain connects TRBV3-1 (or the pseudogene TRBV3-2) to TRBJ2-2; D gene uncertain. CDR1 and CDR2 (germline): LGHDT, YNNKEL (reference sequence). Trimming left V 1 base short and J 2 bases short, with 5 bases between. CDR3 length: 14 residues. Written as DNA, the CDR3 is TGTGCCAGCAGCCAAGGGCAAAACACCGGGGAGCTGTTTTTT. Translated, it gives CASSQGQNTGELFF.

Here the CDR3 DNA reads TGCGCCAGCGAAGGAGATAGCGGGGGGAGCTCCTACAATGAGCAGTTCTTC. It yields the protein CASEGDSGGSSYNEQFF. The chain has TRBV10-2 and TRBJ2-1; TRBD2 aligns across 10 bases. Germline loops: CDR1 WSHSY, CDR2 SAAADI. The ends lost 8 bases at V and 0 bases at J; junction bases unmatched: 10. The CDR3 contains 17 residues.

The chain links TRBV4-1 to TRBJ1-2; a weak D match, TRBD1 (5 bases). The CDR3 spans 14 residues. Germline CDR1 reads MGHRA; CDR2 reads YSYEKL. Trimming removed 1 base at V and 3 bases at J, with 9 bases between. The chain's CDR3 is CASSQGAGDYGYTF. The DNA for the CDR3 is TGCGCCAGCAGCCAAGGGGCGGGGGACTATGGCTACACCTTC.

This clone occurred once. This sequence joins TRBV10-3 and TRBJ2-3; D is unclear. Trimming shortened V by 3 bases and J by 2 bases, and 9 bases separated the two germline ends. This CDR3 has 14 residues. Germline V gives CDR1 ENHRY, CDR2 SYGVKD. CDR3 sequence (DNA): TGTGCCATCAGTGATACGCGATCCACAGATACGCAGTATTTT. Translated: CAISDTRSTDTQYF.

The rearrangement joins TRBV28 to TRBJ1-5; no definite D call. The CDR3 has 13 residues. The germline V gene encodes CDR1 MDHEN and CDR2 SYDVKM. V lost 4 bases and J lost 4, with 8 bases in between. The CDR3 loop reads CASSYSLNQPQHF. CDR3 sequence (DNA): TGTGCCAGCAGTTATTCTTTAAATCAGCCCCAGCATTTT. The whole variable domain, remainder taken from reference TRBV28 and TRBJ1-5, is DVKVTQSSRYLVKRTGEKVFLECVQDMDHENMFWYRQDPGLGLRLIYFSYDVKMKEKGDIPEGYSVSREKKERFSLILESASTNQTSMYLCASSYSLNQPQHFGDGTRLSIL.

The V and J genes are TRBV5-1 and TRBJ1-1, with D tentatively TRBD1 (6 bases). Trimming stripped 1 base from V and 5 bases from J, with 15 bases between. CDR1 is SGHRS and CDR2 is YFSETQ in the germline V gene. The CDR3 totals 15 residues. The CDR3 spells CASSLIGGTGTEAFF. The CDR3 region has the DNA TGCGCCAGCAGCTTGATTGGGGGCACGGGGACTGAAGCTTTCTTT.